This TCR beta chain was sequenced in a study of beta chain features in type 1 diabetes. General study findings and limits: The analysis here could not establish whether HLA type shapes TCRB rearrangement. Shorter TCRB CDR3s, moderately but significantly so, marked every one of the four CD4+ subsets in Type 1 diabetes patients. Insertion counts at VDJ junctions were lower in type 1 diabetes patients, who also showed more deletions there.

Each of the CD4+ naive, central memory, regulatory and stem cell-like memory populations was sorted via CD45RO/CCR7/CD25/CD127/CD95/CD27. Sequenced material consisted of expressed TCRB transcripts (all of the isolated RNA was reverse transcribed). The assay was immunoSEQ multiplex PCR, and TCRdb's table has in-frame clones only and misses some. The data show approximately 70,000 clones, just under 50% seen once. In germline, CDR1 is MNHEY, CDR2 SMNVEV (reference sequence). This CDR3 comprises 15 residues. V was cut by 7 bases and J by 8 bases, with 18 bases left in between. Points on this clone: The target antigen is unknown.

The V gene is TRBV27, the J gene TRBJ1-6; D perhaps matches TRBD1 (5 bases). The receptor was derived from a man aged 25 to 40 with type 1 diabetes. Sequenced: central memory CD4+ T cells from blood. CDR3 sequence (DNA): TGTGCCAGCAATGCCCAATGGGGGGGGGATTCACCCCTCCACTTT. Its translation: CASNAQWGGDSPLHF.